Listed below are T cell receptor beta chains from one sample, sequenced in a study of OX40 agonist ivuxolimab in advanced cancers. Assay used: immunoSEQ multiplex PCR; TCRdb lists only in-frame clones, some missing. The sample holds tens of thousands of clones, less than 95% seen once. The source was CD4+ or CD8+ T cells sorted from blood, collected in a trial of the OX40 agonist ivuxolimab. The receptor set was obtained from an adult with an advanced solid tumor such as melanoma, head and neck, liver or kidney cancer. Each CDR3 is given with its conserved first and last residue. Each record gives: V gene, clone size, J gene, D gene, CDR3 protein, CDR3 DNA. A D gene is named only where the DNA matches it firmly. The size of a clone is reported for some rows only, either as once, few or many, or as a class for expanded clones.

>TRBV27|-|TRBJ2-3|TRBD2
CASSYEPLAGATDTQYF
TGTGCCAGCAGCTACGAACCACTAGCGGGAGCCACAGATACGCAGTATTTT
>TRBV7-2|few|TRBJ2-5|-
CASSLVRGGTQYF
TGTGCCAGCAGCTTAGTGAGAGGAGGGACCCAGTACTTC
>TRBV7-2|-|TRBJ2-3|TRBD2
CASKGAGGRTDTQYF
TGTGCCAGCAAAGGGGCGGGAGGGAGGACAGATACGCAGTATTTT
>TRBV7-9|-|TRBJ2-1|-
CASSLARFDRYNEQFF
TGTGCCAGCAGCTTAGCGCGGTTCGACAGATACAATGAGCAGTTCTTC
>TRBV30|-|TRBJ1-1|-
CAWSGYRVGTEAFF
TGTGCCTGGAGCGGGTACAGGGTGGGGACTGAAGCTTTCTTT
>TRBV28|-|TRBJ2-3|TRBD1
CASSLVGQGFDTQYF
TGTGCCAGCAGTTTAGTCGGACAGGGGTTCGATACGCAGTATTTT
>TRBV6-5|-|TRBJ1-1|-
CASSRGRADTEAFF
TGTGCCAGCAGCCGTGGAAGGGCGGACACTGAAGCTTTCTTT
>TRBV5-4|-|TRBJ1-2|-
CASSLDVSNYGYTF
TGTGCCAGCAGCTTGGACGTATCTAACTATGGCTACACCTTC
>TRBV11-3|-|TRBJ2-1|-
CASSLRADPYNEQFF
TGTGCCAGCAGCTTACGGGCAGATCCCTACAATGAGCAGTTCTTC
>TRBV7-8|once|TRBJ2-4|TRBD2
CASSSLPGGGGKNIQYF
TGTGCCAGCAGCTCCCTTCCCGGCGGGGGGGGCAAAAACATTCAGTACTTC
>TRBV19|-|TRBJ2-7|TRBD1
CASSMNRDRRSYEQYF
TGTGCCAGTAGTATGAACCGGGACAGGAGATCCTACGAGCAGTACTTC
>TRBV7-8|-|TRBJ1-1|-
CASSLVNTEAFF
TGTGCCAGCAGCTTAGTCAACACTGAAGCTTTCTTT
>TRBV2|-|TRBJ2-1|-
CASSETYNEQFF
TGTGCCAGCAGTGAAACCTACAATGAGCAGTTCTTC
>TRBV6-5|-|TRBJ1-6|-
CASYGGLNSPLHF
TGTGCCAGCTACGGGGGGTTGAATTCACCCCTCCACTTT
>TRBV5-4|-|TRBJ2-1|-
CASSPPLGNEQFF
TGTGCCAGCAGCCCCCCGCTCGGCAATGAGCAGTTCTTC
>TRBV27|-|TRBJ2-1|TRBD2
CASRTGGPVNEQFF
TGTGCCAGCAGAACGGGAGGGCCAGTTAATGAGCAGTTCTTC
>TRBV25-1|once|TRBJ2-1|-
CASSVSTSYNEQFF
TGTGCCAGCAGTGTGTCAACCTCCTACAATGAGCAGTTCTTC
>TRBV6-5|once|TRBJ2-5|TRBD1
CASSRTGGIQETQYF
TGTGCCAGCTCTAGGACAGGGGGCATTCAAGAGACCCAGTACTTC
>TRBV14|-|TRBJ1-1|-
CASSQGQLRTEAFF
TGTGCCAGCAGCCAAGGCCAGTTACGGACTGAAGCTTTCTTT
>TRBV4-1|-|TRBJ2-7|TRBD1
CASSQLGTGRYEQYF
TGCGCCAGCAGCCAATTGGGGACAGGGAGGTACGAGCAGTACTTC
>TRBV7-9|-|TRBJ2-7|TRBD2
CASSSSSESGDEQYF
TGTGCCAGCAGCAGTTCAAGCGAGAGCGGGGACGAGCAGTACTTC
>TRBV7-9|-|TRBJ1-1|TRBD1
CASSLVTGDTEAFF
TGTGCCAGCAGCTTAGTAACAGGGGACACTGAAGCTTTCTTT
>TRBV2|-|TRBJ2-2|TRBD2
CASSRLAGGVNTGELFF
TGTGCCAGCAGTAGACTAGCGGGAGGGGTGAACACCGGGGAGCTGTTTTTT
>TRBV4-1|-|TRBJ2-7|TRBD1
CASSFRTGLSSYEQYF
TGCGCCAGCAGCTTCCGGACAGGTCTAAGCTCCTACGAGCAGTACTTC
>TRBV9|-|TRBJ2-3|-
CASSVGLGSTDTQYF
TGTGCCAGCAGCGTAGGACTTGGGAGCACAGATACGCAGTATTTT
>TRBV7-3|-|TRBJ2-1|TRBD2
CASSLGGVYNEQFF
TGTGCCAGCAGCTTAGGGGGGGTCTACAATGAGCAGTTCTTC
>TRBV19|-|TRBJ2-3|-
CASSFRTDRPTGTQYF
TGTGCCAGTAGTTTCCGGACAGATCGCCCGACAGGTACGCAGTATTTT
>TRBV4-2|-|TRBJ2-2|-
CASSQEGGGPTGELFF
TGTGCCAGCAGCCAAGAAGGGGGAGGCCCCACCGGGGAGCTGTTTTTT
>TRBV30|-|TRBJ2-6|-
CAWSVTGANVLTF
TGTGCCTGGAGTGTAACTGGGGCCAACGTCCTGACTTTC
>TRBV5-6|-|TRBJ2-3|-
CASSLGTADTQYF
TGTGCCAGCAGCTTAGGGACCGCAGATACGCAGTATTTT
>TRBV6-1|once|TRBJ2-3|-
CASSERRAPQYF
TGTGCCAGCAGTGAACGGCGGGCACCGCAGTATTTT
>TRBV4-1|-|TRBJ1-5|-
CASSQDRLQRGNQPQHF
TGCGCCAGCAGCCAAGATCGTTTGCAGAGAGGCAATCAGCCCCAGCATTTT
>TRBV7-8|-|TRBJ2-1|TRBD2
CASSGLAGEYNEQFF
TGTGCCAGCAGCGGACTAGCGGGAGAATACAATGAGCAGTTCTTC